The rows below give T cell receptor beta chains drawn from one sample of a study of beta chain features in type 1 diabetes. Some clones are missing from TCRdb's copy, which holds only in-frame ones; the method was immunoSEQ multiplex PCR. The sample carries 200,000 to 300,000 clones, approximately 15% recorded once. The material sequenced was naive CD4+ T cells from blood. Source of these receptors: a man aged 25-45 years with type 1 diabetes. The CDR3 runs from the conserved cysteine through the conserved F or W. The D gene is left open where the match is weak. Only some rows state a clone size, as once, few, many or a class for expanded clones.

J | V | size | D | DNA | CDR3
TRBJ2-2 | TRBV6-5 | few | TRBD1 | TGTGCCAGCAGTCGACAGGGGGATAACACCGGGGAGCTGTTTTTT | CASSRQGDNTGELFF
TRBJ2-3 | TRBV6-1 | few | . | TGTGCCAGCAGTGAAGCGCGGGGGCCCGATACGCAGTATTTT | CASSEARGPDTQYF
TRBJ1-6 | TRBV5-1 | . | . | TGCGCCAGCAGCAAGGAAATCAGGACTCAGCCCCTCCACTTT | CASSKEIRTQPLHF
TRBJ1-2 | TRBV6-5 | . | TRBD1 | TGTGCCAGCAGTCCGGGACAGGGTGGCGGCTACACCTTC | CASSPGQGGGYTF
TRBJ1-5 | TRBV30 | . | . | TGTGCCTGGAGCGCAGATGGGACAAGCAATCAGCCCCAGCATTTT | CAWSADGTSNQPQHF
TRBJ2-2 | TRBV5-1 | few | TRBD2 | TGCGCCAGCAGCATGACTAGCGGGGGGGCCGGGGAGCTGTTTTTT | CASSMTSGGAGELFF
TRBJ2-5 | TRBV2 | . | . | TGTGCCAGCAGTGCTGCGGTCCAAGAGACCCAGTACTTC | CASSAAVQETQYF
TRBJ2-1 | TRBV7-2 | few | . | TGTGCCAGCAGCTTTACAGGGAACAATGAGCAGTTCTTC | CASSFTGNNEQFF
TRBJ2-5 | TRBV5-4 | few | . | TGTGCCAGCAGCTTGGCCCTACAGGTCCAAGAGACCCAGTACTTC | CASSLALQVQETQYF
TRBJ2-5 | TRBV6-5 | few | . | TGTGCCAGCAGTTACGCGGGACCTGAAGAGACCCAGTACTTC | CASSYAGPEETQYF
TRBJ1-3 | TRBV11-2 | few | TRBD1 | TGTGCCAGCAGCCCCGGGACAGGCTCTGGAAACACCATATATTTT | CASSPGTGSGNTIYF
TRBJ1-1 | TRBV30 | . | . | TGTGCCTGGGGCGGGGGAACTGAAGCTTTCTTT | CAWGGGTEAFF
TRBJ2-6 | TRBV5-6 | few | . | TGTGCCAGCACCAAACAGGGTTCCTCTGGGGCCAACGTCCTGACTTTC | CASTKQGSSGANVLTF
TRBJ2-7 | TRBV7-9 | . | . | TGTGCCAGCAGCCTAGACATCTACGAGCAGTACTTC | CASSLDIYEQYF
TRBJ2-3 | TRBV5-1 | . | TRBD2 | TGCGCCAGCAGCTCTACCGGGACTAGCGGGGGGTTGGCAGATACGCAGTATTTT | CASSSTGTSGGLADTQYF
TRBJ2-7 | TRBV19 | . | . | TGTGCCACCCTAGGGGACTTCTACGAGCAGTACTTC | CATLGDFYEQYF
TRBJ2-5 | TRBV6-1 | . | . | TGTGCCAGCAGTGAAGCGGGGGGTGGAGAGACCCAGTACTTC | CASSEAGGGETQYF
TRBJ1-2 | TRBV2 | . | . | TGTGCCAGCAGTGAAGCTCTGAGTTATGGCTACACCTTC | CASSEALSYGYTF
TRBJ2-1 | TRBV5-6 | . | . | TGTGCCAGCAGCTTTTTCACGCGGCCCTCGGGGAACGAGCAGTTCTTC | CASSFFTRPSGNEQFF
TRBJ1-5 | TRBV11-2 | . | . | TGTGCCAGCAGCTTAGCCCCAGCGGGTAGCAATCAGCCCCAGCATTTT | CASSLAPAGSNQPQHF
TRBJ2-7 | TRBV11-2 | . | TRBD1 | TGTGCCAGCAGCTTATGGACAGGACCAGGGTACGAGCAGTACTTC | CASSLWTGPGYEQYF
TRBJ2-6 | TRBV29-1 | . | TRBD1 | TGCAGCGTTGCTCTGGGACAGGGAGAGTCTGGGGCCAACGTCCTGACTTTC | CSVALGQGESGANVLTF
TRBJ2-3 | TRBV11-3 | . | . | TGTGCCAGCAGCTTAGATGGGTCAAGCGGTGATACGCAGTATTTT | CASSLDGSSGDTQYF
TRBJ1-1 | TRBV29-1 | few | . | TGCAGCGTTGACTACGTGAACACTGAAGCTTTCTTT | CSVDYVNTEAFF
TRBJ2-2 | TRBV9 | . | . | TGTGCCAGCAGCGTAGCCGGGACACCCACCGGGGAGCTGTTTTTT | CASSVAGTPTGELFF
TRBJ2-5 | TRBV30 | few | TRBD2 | TGTGCCTGGAGGGCTAGCGGGAGCTTAGAGACCCAGTACTTC | CAWRASGSLETQYF
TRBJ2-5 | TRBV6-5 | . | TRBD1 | TGTGCCAGCAGCCGGACAGGGTTTGAGACCCAGTACTTC | CASSRTGFETQYF
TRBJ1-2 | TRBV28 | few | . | . | CASSFGSGPSNYGYTF
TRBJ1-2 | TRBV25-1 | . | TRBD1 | TGTGCCAGCAGTGGCTATCAGGGGGCGCATGGCTACACCTTC | CASSGYQGAHGYTF
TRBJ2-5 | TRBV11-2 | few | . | TGTGCCAGCACCTTAAGAGCAGGGGAGACCCAGTACTTC | CASTLRAGETQYF
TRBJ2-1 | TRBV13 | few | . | TGTGCCAGCAGCCCCGACACGGGGAGCTCCTACAATGAGCAGTTCTTC | CASSPDTGSSYNEQFF
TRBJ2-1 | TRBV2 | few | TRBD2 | TGTGCCAGCAGTATAGCGGGGAGCTCCTACAATGAGCAGTTCTTC | CASSIAGSSYNEQFF
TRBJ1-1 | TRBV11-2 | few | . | TGTGCCAGCAGCTTAGGACGGACATCTGGTGAAGCTTTCTTT | CASSLGRTSGEAFF
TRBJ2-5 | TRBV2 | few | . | . | CASSVHSGQGTQYF
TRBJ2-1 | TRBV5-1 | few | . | TGCGCCAGCAGCGTTCTCCCGGCAGGGACCTACAATGAGCAGTTCTTC | CASSVLPAGTYNEQFF
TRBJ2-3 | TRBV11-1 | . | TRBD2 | TGTGCCAGCAGCTACCGACTAGCGGGAGACACCGCAGATACGCAGTATTTT | CASSYRLAGDTADTQYF
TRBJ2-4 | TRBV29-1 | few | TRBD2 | TGCAGCGTCGAAAGCGGGAGAGGCAAAAACATTCAGTACTTC | CSVESGRGKNIQYF
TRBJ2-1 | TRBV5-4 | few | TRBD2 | TGTGCCAGCAGCCAAACTAGCGGGACCTACAATGAGCAGTTCTTC | CASSQTSGTYNEQFF
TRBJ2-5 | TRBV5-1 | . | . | TGCGCCAGCAGCAGCAAACCGACAGGCACCCAAGAGACCCAGTACTTC | CASSSKPTGTQETQYF
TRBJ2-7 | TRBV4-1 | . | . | TGCGCCAGCAGCCAAGAGGAAGGAGGGCCATACGAGCAGTACTTC | CASSQEEGGPYEQYF
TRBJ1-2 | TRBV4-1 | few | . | TGCGCCAGCACCCCCCTGATGGGGGCTAGCTATGGCTACACCTTC | CASTPLMGASYGYTF
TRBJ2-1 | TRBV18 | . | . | TGTGCCAGCTCACCCAACAGGGCCAGGAATGAGCAGTTCTTC | CASSPNRARNEQFF
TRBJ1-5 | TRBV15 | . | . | TGTGCCACCAGCAGGCGGAATCAGCCCCAGCATTTT | CATSRRNQPQHF
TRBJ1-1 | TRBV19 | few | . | TGTGCCAGTAGTAGAACAGTGAACACTGAAGCTTTCTTT | CASSRTVNTEAFF
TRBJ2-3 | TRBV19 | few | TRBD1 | TGTGCCAGTAGTAGGGCGGGACAGGCAAGCACAGATACGCAGTATTTT | CASSRAGQASTDTQYF
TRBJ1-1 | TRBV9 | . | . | TGTGCCAGCAGCGTGTCAGGTAGGGGTGCTGAAGCTTTCTTT | CASSVSGRGAEAFF
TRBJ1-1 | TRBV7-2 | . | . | TGTGCCAGCAGCGCCTCCTGGGCCCAGGGCGGTCACACTGAAGCTTTCTTT | CASSASWAQGGHTEAFF
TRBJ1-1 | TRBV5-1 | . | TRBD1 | TGCGCCAGCAGCCCCGGGACAGGGTATTCAGCTTTCTTT | CASSPGTGYSAFF
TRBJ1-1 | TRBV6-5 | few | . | TGTGCCAGCAGTGAAGAGGAGGGAGCTTTCTTT | CASSEEEGAFF